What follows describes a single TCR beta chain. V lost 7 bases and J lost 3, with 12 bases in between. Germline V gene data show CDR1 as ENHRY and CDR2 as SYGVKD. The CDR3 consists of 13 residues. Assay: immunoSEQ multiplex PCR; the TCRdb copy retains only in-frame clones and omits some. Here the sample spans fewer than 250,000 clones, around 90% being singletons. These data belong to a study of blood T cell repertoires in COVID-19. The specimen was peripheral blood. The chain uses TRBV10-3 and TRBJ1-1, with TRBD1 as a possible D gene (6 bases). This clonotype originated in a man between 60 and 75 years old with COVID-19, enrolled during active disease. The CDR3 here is CAITGGRDTEAFF. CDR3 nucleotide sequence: TGTGCCATCACGGGGGGGCGAGACACTGAAGCTTTCTTT.